The entry that follows covers one T cell receptor beta chain sequence. This CDR3 has 14 amino acids. Germline V lookup: CDR1 LGHDT, CDR2 YNNKEL (reference sequence). Trimming took off 4 bases at V and 3 bases at J, with 13 bases between the two ends. This specimen comes from a study of blood T cell repertoires in COVID-19. Overall study context: From the United States, Italy and Spain came samples of acute and convalescent COVID-19. From T cells, B-cell-depleted T cells, or PBMCs came the material, which was cDNA or gDNA.

Original analysis: Amplification of reference gene primers provided the estimated nucleated cell counts. Method: immunoSEQ multiplex PCR; TCRdb's copy keeps in-frame clones and lacks some. From that table come the V and J calls and clone size; the DNA was used to work out D and trimming. The data show about 110,000 clones, roughly four fifths seen once. What was sequenced was peripheral blood. The receptor comes from a man aged 65 to 79 with active or convalescent COVID-19. This rearrangement joins TRBV3-1 (or the pseudogene TRBV3-2) to TRBJ2-7; D might be TRBD2 (7 bases). The CDR3, as DNA: TGTGCCAGCAGCCGGAGGGAGGGGGACTACGAGCAGTACTTC. Amino acids: CASSRREGDYEQYF.